Given below is one TCR beta chain in context. Its target is not known. These data originate in a study of cytomegalovirus exposure and HLA in healthy donors. Germline V gene lookup returns CDR1 MNHEY and CDR2 SVGAGI. The CDR3 is 15 residues long. V was clipped by 6 bases and J by 1 base, with 15 bases between them. Study conclusions and caveats: CMV antigen specificity of a few CMV-associated chains was confirmed in vitro. Some public TCRs appeared in many individuals, while most sequences were rare. First-cohort TCR clusters tended to co-occur in the approximately 120 validation repertoires, a later analysis found. Researchers catalogued 160 or so TCR beta chains as cytomegalovirus-associated.

TCRdb keeps only in-frame clones here, not all; method: immunoSEQ multiplex PCR. Of tens of thousands of clones in the sample, 90% to 95% were seen once. Sequenced sample: PBMCs. The sequence came from a woman aged 18-29 years in good health and CMV-seronegative. The chain joins TRBV6-5 to TRBJ1-1; D is undetermined. The CDR3 spells CASRDAVRPNTEAFF. CDR3 in DNA: TGTGCCAGCAGGGATGCGGTGCGTCCGAACACTGAAGCTTTCTTT.